This TCR beta chain is from a study of Graves' ophthalmopathy and Graves' hyperthyroidism. Ophthalmopathy absent within 18 months of follow-up marked hyperthyroidism as stable. Certain patients, namely those with other autoimmune diseases, uncontrolled infections, pregnancy or lactation, were excluded. Someone took the PBMCs out of less than 11 ml of fresh peripheral blood. Using RNA transcripts, the TCR beta CDR3 regions were amplified. Second-round multiplex PCR came after a first-round RT-PCR that employed HTBI primers. TCRdb reprocessed the multiplex PCR reads with MiXCR, giving one entry per CDR3 protein. The sample yields hundreds of thousands of distinct CDR3 sequences, 20% to 25% seen once. The CDR3 runs to 14 residues. Losses at the gene ends were 5 bases for V and 4 bases for J; bases not matched to a gene: 7. CDR1 is MNHEY and CDR2 is SVGAGI in the germline V gene. Study outcomes and limitations: With a specificity of around 77% and a sensitivity of around 70%, the model predicted ophthalmopathy progression.

In this sample, this clonotype turned up many times. The antigen is unknown. V usage is TRBV6-5 and J usage is TRBJ1-1; 7 bases match TRBD1. This clonotype was sampled from a young woman with stable Graves' hyperthyroidism. Some clones in this sample may be carry-over from other donors' samples. Source material: peripheral blood. Here the CDR3 DNA reads TGTGCCAGCAGTACCCGACAGGGAGGCACTGAAGCTTTCTTT. Translation gives CASSTRQGGTEAFF.